This T cell receptor (beta chain) was found in a study of blood T cell repertoires in COVID-19. In the study overall: Whether acute or convalescent, the COVID-19 samples came from the United States, Italy and Spain.

In the authors' methods: Quantification of nucleated cells was approximated via reference gene primer amplification. TCRdb keeps only in-frame clones here, not all; method: immunoSEQ multiplex PCR. V and J calls plus clone size are reproduced from that table; the DNA served to infer D and trimming. The sample contains tens of thousands of clones, roughly 82% of which appear only once. Germline assignment: CDR1 SGHTA and CDR2 FQGTGA. The CDR3 loop spans 14 amino acids. The junction had 3 bases not matched to a gene; V was cut back by 5 bases and J by 6 bases. J is TRBJ2-1 and V is TRBV7-3; 11 nucleotides line up with TRBD2. What was sequenced was peripheral blood. The receptor's source is a human donor in a cohort sampled during active COVID-19. The CDR3 DNA sequence: TGTGCCAGCAGCATAGGGACTAGCGGCAATGAGCAGTTCTTC. Its translation is CASSIGTSGNEQFF. Using reference TRBV7-3 and TRBJ2-1 for the parts outside the CDR3, the full variable domain is GAGVSQTPSNKVTEKGKYVELRCDPISGHTALYWYRQSLGQGPEFLIYFQGTGAADDSGLPNDRFFAVRPEGSVSTLKIQRTERGDSAVYLCASSIGTSGNEQFFGPGTRLTVL.